This entry lists 8 T cell receptor beta chains sequenced from one sample in a study of blood T cell repertoires in COVID-19. Repertoires were generated with immunoSEQ multiplex PCR, while TCRdb's copy carries only in-frame clones and drops some. The sample has 350,000 to 450,000 clones, about 88% seen once. Sequencing input: peripheral blood. Receptors originate from a woman aged 55-70 years with COVID-19, enrolled during active disease.

The chain joins TRBV2 to TRBJ2-7, with 7 bases fitting TRBD1. Germline loops: CDR1 SNHLY, CDR2 FYNNEI. This CDR3 contains 13 residues. V trimming: 6 bases; J trimming: 6 bases; junction bases outside the gene matches: 8. The CDR3 loop is CASRDRSVGEQYF. CDR3 in DNA: TGTGCCAGCAGGGACAGGTCCGTGGGCGAGCAGTACTTC.

The table lists this clone with a few counts. This chain links TRBV5-1 with TRBJ1-1; D is unresolved. V dropped 1 base and J dropped 5 bases, with 12 bases sitting between them. Germline CDR1 is SGHRS and CDR2 is YFSETQ. The CDR3 totals 14 residues. The CDR3 spells CASSLFTSGTEAFF. The DNA of the CDR3 is TGCGCCAGCAGCTTGTTCACCTCGGGGACTGAAGCTTTCTTT.

This clone was detected a few times. The chain carries TRBV10-3 and TRBJ2-7; 9 bases line up with TRBD1. The V gene end was trimmed by 6 bases and the J gene end by 6 bases; junction bases not matched to a gene: 9. This CDR3 is built from 14 residues. Germline V gene lookup returns CDR1 ENHRY and CDR2 SYGVKD. CDR3 in DNA: TGTGCCATCAGGGAAGGACAGGGGCTGGGCGAGCAGTACTTC. Protein product: CAIREGQGLGEQYF.

This clone has a handful of counts. The chain combines TRBV18 with TRBJ2-1; 10 bases align to TRBD2. The CDR3 is 16 amino acids. The V gene's germline CDR1 is KGHSH and CDR2 LQKENI. V was pared by 3 bases and J by 2 bases, with 4 bases of the junction left unmatched. CDR3 loop: CASSPSSGGPYNEQFF. The CDR3 DNA is TGTGCCAGCTCACCTTCTAGCGGGGGCCCCTACAATGAGCAGTTCTTC.

The chain links TRBV4-2 to TRBJ1-4; D not resolved. Germline V gene lookup returns CDR1 LGHNA and CDR2 YNFKEQ. CDR3 length: 15 amino acids. V was clipped by 1 base and J by 1 base, with 7 bases between them. The CDR3 loop is CASSQVAGTNEKLFF. In DNA form, the CDR3 reads TGTGCCAGCAGCCAAGTGGCAGGAACTAATGAAAAACTGTTTTTT.

The CDR3 coding sequence is TGTGCCAGCAGCGTGGGTGATAGTGGCGGTGGCTACACCTTC. Residues: CASSVGDSGGGYTF. The chain couples TRBV9 to TRBJ1-2; no clear D. Trimming took 2 bases from V and 7 from J, leaving 15 bases between them. The CDR3 totals 14 residues. In germline, CDR1 is SGDLS, CDR2 YYNGEE.

The rearrangement links TRBV19 to TRBJ1-6, with 10 bases lining up with TRBD1. The CDR3 totals 17 residues. V lost 5 bases and J lost 6; bases outside the gene matches: 10. Germline V CDR1 and CDR2: LNHDA, SQIVND (reference sequence). CDR3: CASSRLTGGGLNSPLHF. The DNA of the CDR3 is TGTGCCAGTAGTCGTCTGACAGGGGGCGGCCTTAATTCACCCCTCCACTTT.

The J gene is TRBJ1-1, the V gene TRBV6-2 or TRBV6-3; a possible D gene is TRBD1 (6 bases). Trimming took off 0 bases at V and 5 bases at J, with 16 bases between the two ends. From germline, CDR1 is MNHEY and CDR2 SVGEGT. The CDR3 runs 16 residues. This CDR3 is CASSYSGLGALTEAFF. CDR3 DNA sequence: TGTGCCAGCAGTTACTCGGGGCTGGGGGCGCTTACTGAAGCTTTCTTT.